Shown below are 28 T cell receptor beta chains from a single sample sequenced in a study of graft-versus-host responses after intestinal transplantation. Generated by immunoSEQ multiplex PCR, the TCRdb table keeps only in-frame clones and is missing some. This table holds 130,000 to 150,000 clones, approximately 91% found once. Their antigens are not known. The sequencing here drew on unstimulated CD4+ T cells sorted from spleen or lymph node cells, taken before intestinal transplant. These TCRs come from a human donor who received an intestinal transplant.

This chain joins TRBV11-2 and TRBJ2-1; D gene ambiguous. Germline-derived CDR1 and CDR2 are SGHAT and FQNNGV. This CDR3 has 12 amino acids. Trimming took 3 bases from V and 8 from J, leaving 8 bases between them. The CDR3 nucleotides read TGTGCCAGCAGCTTGCATGGCGATGAGCAGTTCTTC. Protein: CASSLHGDEQFF. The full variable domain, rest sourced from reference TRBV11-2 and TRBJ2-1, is EAGVAQSPRYKIIEKRQSVAFWCNPISGHATLYWYQQILGQGPKLLIQFQNNGVVDDSQLPKDRFSAERLKGVDSTLKIQPAKLEDSAVYLCASSLHGDEQFFGPGTRLTVL.

In nucleotides, the CDR3 is TGCGCCAGCAGCTTGGACAGGGGCCCCGGGGCCAACGTCCTGACTTTC. Encoded protein: CASSLDRGPGANVLTF. J is TRBJ2-6 and V is TRBV5-1; 7 nucleotides agree with TRBD1. The length of the CDR3 is 16 residues. Unmatched junction bases numbered 4, after V lost 0 bases and J lost 4 bases. Germline-derived CDR1 and CDR2 are SGHRS and YFSETQ.

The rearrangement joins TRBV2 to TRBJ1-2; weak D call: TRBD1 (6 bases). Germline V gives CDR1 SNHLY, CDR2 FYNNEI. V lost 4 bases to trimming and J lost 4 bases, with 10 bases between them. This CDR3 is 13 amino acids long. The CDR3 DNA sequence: TGTGCCAGCAGTGTTAAACAGGGCTATGGCTACACCTTC. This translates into CASSVKQGYGYTF. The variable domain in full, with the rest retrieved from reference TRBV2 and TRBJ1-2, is EPEVTQTPSHQVTQMGQEVILRCVPISNHLYFYWYRQILGQKVEFLVSFYNNEISEKSEIFDDQFSVERPDGSNFTLKIRSTKLEDSAMYFCASSVKQGYGYTFGSGTRLTVV.

In DNA form, the CDR3 reads TGTGCCAGCAGCTTCCGACAGGGCAATCAGCCCCAGCATTTT. As protein: CASSFRQGNQPQHF. The rearrangement links TRBV7-2 to TRBJ1-5; possibly TRBD1 for D (6 bases). Germline CDR1 reads SGHTA; CDR2 reads FQGNSA. Trimming pared 3 bases from V and 2 bases from J, leaving 8 bases between. CDR3 length: 14 amino acids.

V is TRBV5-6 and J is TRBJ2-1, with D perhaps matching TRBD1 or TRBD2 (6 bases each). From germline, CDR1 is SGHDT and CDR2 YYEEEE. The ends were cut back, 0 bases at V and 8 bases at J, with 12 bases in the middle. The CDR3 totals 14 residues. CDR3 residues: CASSLGAGEDEQFF. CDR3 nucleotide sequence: TGTGCCAGCAGCTTGGGGGCAGGGGAGGATGAGCAGTTCTTC.

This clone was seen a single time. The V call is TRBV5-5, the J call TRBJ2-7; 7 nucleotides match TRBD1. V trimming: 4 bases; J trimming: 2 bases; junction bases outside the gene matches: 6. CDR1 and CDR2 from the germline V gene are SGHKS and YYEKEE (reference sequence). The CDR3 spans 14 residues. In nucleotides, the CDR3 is TGTGCCAGCAGCCTGACAGGGAAGCCCTACGAGCAGTACTTC. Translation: CASSLTGKPYEQYF.

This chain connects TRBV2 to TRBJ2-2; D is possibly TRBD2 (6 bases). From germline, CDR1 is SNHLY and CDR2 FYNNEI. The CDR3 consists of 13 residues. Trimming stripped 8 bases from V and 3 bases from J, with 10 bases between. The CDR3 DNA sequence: TGTGCCAGCGCAGGGAGGTACACCGGGGAGCTGTTTTTT. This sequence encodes CASAGRYTGELFF.

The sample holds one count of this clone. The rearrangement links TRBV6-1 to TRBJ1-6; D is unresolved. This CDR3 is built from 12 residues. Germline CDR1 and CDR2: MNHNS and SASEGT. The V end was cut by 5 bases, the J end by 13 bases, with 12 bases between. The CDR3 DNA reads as TGTGCCAGCAGTCGGACCCTTGGGCCCCTCCACTTT. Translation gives CASSRTLGPLHF.

The CDR3 nucleotides read TGTGCCAGCAGTCCCCTTAGTGCCTACAATGAGCAGTTCTTC. Amino acid sequence: CASSPLSAYNEQFF. V gene TRBV6-1 combines with J gene TRBJ2-1, with D unresolved. Germline-derived CDR1 and CDR2 are MNHNS and SASEGT. CDR3 size: 14 residues. Trimming left V 5 bases short and J 2 bases short, with 10 bases between.

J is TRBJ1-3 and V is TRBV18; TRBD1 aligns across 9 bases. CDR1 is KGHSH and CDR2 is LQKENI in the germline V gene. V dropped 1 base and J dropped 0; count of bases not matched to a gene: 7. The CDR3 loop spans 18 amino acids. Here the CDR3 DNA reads TGTGCCAGCTCACCACTGGGACAGGGAGTTAGCTCTGGAAACACCATATATTTT. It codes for CASSPLGQGVSSGNTIYF.

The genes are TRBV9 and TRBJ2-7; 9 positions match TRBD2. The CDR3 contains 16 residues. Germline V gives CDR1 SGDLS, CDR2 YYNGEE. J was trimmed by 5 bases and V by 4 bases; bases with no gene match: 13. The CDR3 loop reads CASSPPLGSGSDEQYF. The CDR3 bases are TGTGCCAGCAGCCCACCCTTGGGTAGCGGGAGTGACGAGCAGTACTTC.

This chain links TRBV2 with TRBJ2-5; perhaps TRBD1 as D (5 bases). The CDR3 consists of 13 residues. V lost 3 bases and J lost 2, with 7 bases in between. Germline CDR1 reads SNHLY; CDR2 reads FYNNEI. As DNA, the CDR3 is TGTGCCAGCAGTGAGGACAATCAAGAGACCCAGTACTTC. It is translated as CASSEDNQETQYF.

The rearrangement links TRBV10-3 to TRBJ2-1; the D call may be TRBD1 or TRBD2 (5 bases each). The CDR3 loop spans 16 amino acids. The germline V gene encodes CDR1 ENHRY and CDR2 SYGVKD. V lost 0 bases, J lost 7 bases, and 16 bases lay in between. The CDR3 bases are TGTGCCATCAGTGAGTCGATGGGGACCCTACTGAATGAGCAGTTCTTC. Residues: CAISESMGTLLNEQFF.

CDR3 nucleotides: TGTGCCAGCAGTCCCACTCTAATCGGGACCCAGTACTTC. It yields the protein CASSPTLIGTQYF. The chain uses TRBV27 and TRBJ2-5; D gene unclear. Trimming removed 5 bases from V and 7 bases from J, with 14 bases in between. CDR3 length: 13 amino acids. Looked up from germline, CDR1 is MNHEY and CDR2 is SMNVEV (reference sequence).

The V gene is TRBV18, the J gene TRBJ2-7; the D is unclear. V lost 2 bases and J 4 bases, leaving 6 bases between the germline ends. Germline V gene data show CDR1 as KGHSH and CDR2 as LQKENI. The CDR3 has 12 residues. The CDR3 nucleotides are TGTGCCAGCTCACCAGAAGCGTACGAGCAGTACTTC. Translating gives CASSPEAYEQYF.

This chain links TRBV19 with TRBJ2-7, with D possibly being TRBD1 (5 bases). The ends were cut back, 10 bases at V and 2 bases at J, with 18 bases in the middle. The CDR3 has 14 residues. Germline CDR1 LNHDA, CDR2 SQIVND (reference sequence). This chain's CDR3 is CATSRTPSAYEQYF. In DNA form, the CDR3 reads TGTGCCACTTCCCGGACACCGAGCGCCTACGAGCAGTACTTC.

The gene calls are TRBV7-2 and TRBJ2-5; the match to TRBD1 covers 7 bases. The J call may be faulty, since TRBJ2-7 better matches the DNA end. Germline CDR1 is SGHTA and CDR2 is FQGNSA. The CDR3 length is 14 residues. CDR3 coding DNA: TGTGCCAGCAGCGGGACAGCCAACTCCTACGAGCAGTACTTC. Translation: CASSGTANSYEQYF.

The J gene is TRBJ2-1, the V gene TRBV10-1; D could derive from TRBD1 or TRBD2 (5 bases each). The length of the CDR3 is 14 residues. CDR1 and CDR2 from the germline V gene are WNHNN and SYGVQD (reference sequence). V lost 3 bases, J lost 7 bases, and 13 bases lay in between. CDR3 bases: TGCGCCAGCAGTGATGGGGGTTACGGGAATGAGCAGTTCTTC. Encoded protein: CASSDGGYGNEQFF.

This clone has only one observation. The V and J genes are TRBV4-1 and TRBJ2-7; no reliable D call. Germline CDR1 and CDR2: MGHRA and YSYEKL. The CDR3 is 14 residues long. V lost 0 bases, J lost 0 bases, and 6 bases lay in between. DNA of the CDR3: TGCGCCAGCAGCCAAGAGCTCACCTCCTACGAGCAGTACTTC. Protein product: CASSQELTSYEQYF.

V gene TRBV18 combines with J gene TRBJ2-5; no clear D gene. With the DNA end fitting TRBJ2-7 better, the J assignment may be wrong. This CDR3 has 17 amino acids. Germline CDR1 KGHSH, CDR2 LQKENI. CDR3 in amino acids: CASSPLKLGAISHEQYF. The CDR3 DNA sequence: TGTGCCAGCTCACCTCTTAAACTTGGCGCGATAAGCCACGAGCAGTACTTC.

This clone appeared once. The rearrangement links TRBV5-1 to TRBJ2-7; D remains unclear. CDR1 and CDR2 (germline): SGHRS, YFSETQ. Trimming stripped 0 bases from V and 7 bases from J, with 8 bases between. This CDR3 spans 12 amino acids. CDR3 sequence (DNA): TGCGCCAGCAGCTTGGGGGTCGGGGAGCAGTACTTC. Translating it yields CASSLGVGEQYF. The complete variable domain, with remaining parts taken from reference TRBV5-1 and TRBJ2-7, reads KAGVTQTPRYLIKTRGQQVTLSCSPISGHRSVSWYQQTPGQGLQFLFEYFSETQRNKGNFPGRFSGRQFSNSRSEMNVSTLELGDSALYLCASSLGVGEQYFGPGTRLTVT.

CDR3 bases: TGTGCCAGCAGCCCCAATGGGTACACCGGGGAGCTGTTTTTT. Protein product: CASSPNGYTGELFF. The chain has TRBV11-3 and TRBJ2-2; D gene unclear. CDR3 length: 14 amino acids. In germline, CDR1 is SGHNT, CDR2 YENEEA. Trimming took 5 bases from V and 3 from J, leaving 10 bases between them.

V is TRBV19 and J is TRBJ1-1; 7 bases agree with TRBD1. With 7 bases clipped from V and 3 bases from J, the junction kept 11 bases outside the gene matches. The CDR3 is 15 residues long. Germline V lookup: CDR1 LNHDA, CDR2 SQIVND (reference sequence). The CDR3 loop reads CASTWGRGRDTEAFF. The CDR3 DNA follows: TGTGCCAGTACCTGGGGCAGGGGGAGGGACACTGAAGCTTTCTTT.

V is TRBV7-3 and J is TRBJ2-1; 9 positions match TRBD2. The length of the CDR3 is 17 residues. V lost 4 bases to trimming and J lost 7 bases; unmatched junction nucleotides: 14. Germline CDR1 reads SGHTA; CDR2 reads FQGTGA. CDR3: CASSSQAAGGNMNEQFF. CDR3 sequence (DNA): TGTGCCAGCAGCTCCCAGGCAGCGGGAGGCAACATGAATGAGCAGTTCTTC.

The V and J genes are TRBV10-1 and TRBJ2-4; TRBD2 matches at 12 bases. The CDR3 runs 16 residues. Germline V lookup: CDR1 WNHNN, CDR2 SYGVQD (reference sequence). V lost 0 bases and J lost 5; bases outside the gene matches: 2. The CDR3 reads CASSESRLAGENIQYF. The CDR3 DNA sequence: TGCGCCAGCAGTGAGTCACGACTAGCGGGAGAAAACATTCAGTACTTC.

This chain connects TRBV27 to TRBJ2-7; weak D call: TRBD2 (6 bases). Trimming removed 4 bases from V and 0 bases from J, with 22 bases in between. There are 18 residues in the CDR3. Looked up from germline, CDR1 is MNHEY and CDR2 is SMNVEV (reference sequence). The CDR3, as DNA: TGTGCCAGCAGTTCCTCCCCTCTCGTCGCGGGACCCTCCTACGAGCAGTACTTC. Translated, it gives CASSSSPLVAGPSYEQYF.

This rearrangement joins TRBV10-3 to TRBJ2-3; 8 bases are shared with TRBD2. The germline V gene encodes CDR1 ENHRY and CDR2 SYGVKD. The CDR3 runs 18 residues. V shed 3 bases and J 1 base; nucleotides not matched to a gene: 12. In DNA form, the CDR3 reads TGTGCCATCAGTGACAGGAGCGGGAGTCTGAAGGGCACAGATACGCAGTATTTT. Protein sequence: CAISDRSGSLKGTDTQYF.

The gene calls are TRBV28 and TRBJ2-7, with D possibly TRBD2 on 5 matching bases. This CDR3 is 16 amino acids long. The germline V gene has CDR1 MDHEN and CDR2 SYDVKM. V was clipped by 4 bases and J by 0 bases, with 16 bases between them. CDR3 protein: CASSSPAGGSSYEQYF. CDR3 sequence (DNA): TGTGCCAGCAGTTCCCCGGCGGGCGGAAGCTCCTACGAGCAGTACTTC.